This T cell receptor beta chain was documented in a study of blood T cell repertoires in COVID-19. From germline, CDR1 is MNHNS and CDR2 SASEGT. Between the trimmed V and J ends, which lost 0 bases and 5 bases, there was a span of 17 bases. This CDR3 comprises 17 residues. Original analysis: Amplification from reference gene primers served as the basis for estimated nucleated cell counts. Clones were read by immunoSEQ multiplex PCR, and TCRdb kept only the in-frame ones, dropping some. V and J calls and clone size come straight from that table; D and trimming were deduced from the DNA. The sample holds 200,000 to 250,000 clones, roughly nine tenths seen once.

The source is a man between 65 and 85 years old with acute or convalescent COVID-19. This chain joins TRBV6-1 and TRBJ2-1, with a possible D match to TRBD2 (6 bases). Specimen: peripheral blood. CDR3 loop: CASSEALLSGYDNEQFF. The CDR3 bases are TGTGCCAGCAGTGAAGCGCTTCTGAGCGGGTACGACAATGAGCAGTTCTTC.